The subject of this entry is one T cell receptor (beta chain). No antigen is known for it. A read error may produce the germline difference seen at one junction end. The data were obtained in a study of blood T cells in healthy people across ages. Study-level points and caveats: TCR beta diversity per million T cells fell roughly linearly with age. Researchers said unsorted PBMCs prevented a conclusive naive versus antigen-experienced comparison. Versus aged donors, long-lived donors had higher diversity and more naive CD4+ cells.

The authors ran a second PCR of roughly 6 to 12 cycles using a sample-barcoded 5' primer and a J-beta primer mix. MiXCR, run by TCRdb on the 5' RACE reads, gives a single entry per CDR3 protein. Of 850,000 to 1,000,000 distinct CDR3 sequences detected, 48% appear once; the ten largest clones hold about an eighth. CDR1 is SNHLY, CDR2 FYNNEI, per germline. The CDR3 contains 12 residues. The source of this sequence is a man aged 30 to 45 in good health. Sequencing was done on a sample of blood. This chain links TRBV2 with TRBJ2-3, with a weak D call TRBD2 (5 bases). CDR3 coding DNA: TGTGCCAGCAGTGCTGTGGAGGATATGCAGTATTTT. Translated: CASSAVEDMQYF.